The clone carrying this TCR beta chain was seen a single time. The sample originates from a study of blood T cell repertoires in COVID-19. Data came from immunoSEQ multiplex PCR; TCRdb stores just in-frame clones and leaves some out. Here the sample spans about 130,000 clones, about 86% being singletons. Sequencing was carried out using PBMCs or T cells enriched from blood (not recorded which). The clonotype was recovered from a man between 50 and 59 years old who had recovered from COVID-19.

The CDR3 loop is CASSLGTGEDEQYF. CDR3 coding DNA: TGTGCCAGCAGCTTAGGGACAGGGGAAGACGAGCAGTACTTC. The chain joins TRBV7-2 to TRBJ2-7; 9 positions match TRBD1. The CDR3 covers 14 residues. J was trimmed by 5 bases and V by 1 base; bases with no gene match: 3. Per germline, CDR1 SGHTA and CDR2 FQGNSA.